This passage covers 21 T cell receptor beta chains from one sample sequenced in a study of T cells in localized non-small cell lung cancer. The data were produced by immunoSEQ multiplex PCR, yet TCRdb's version contains in-frame clones alone and is incomplete. Of about 59,000 clones detected, approximately 90% appear once; the ten largest clones hold 20% to 25%. The sample was peripheral blood, taken before any cancer treatment. The receptors shown here come from a man between 40 and 69 years old with stage I squamous cell lung carcinoma.

V usage is TRBV6-4 and J usage is TRBJ2-3; the D is unclear. In germline, CDR1 is MRHNA, CDR2 SNTAGT. Trimming removed 4 bases from V and 2 bases from J, with 7 bases in between. This CDR3 spans 13 amino acids. CDR3 loop: CASSVRYTDTQYF. In DNA, the CDR3 is TGTGCCAGCAGTGTACGGTACACAGATACGCAGTATTTT.

The chain uses TRBV5-1 and TRBJ2-4, with TRBD1 matching over 9 bases. Germline-derived CDR1 and CDR2 are SGHRS and YFSETQ. The junction had 4 bases not matched to a gene; V was cut back by 3 bases and J by 3 bases. The CDR3 runs 15 residues. CDR3 loop: CASSSGQGGKNIQYF. DNA of the CDR3: TGCGCCAGCAGCTCGGGACAGGGAGGCAAAAACATTCAGTACTTC.

CDR3 nucleotide sequence: TGTGCCAGCAGCGCAATTACAGGGGAAGTTCACGAGCAGTACTTC. Protein: CASSAITGEVHEQYF. The V gene is TRBV9, the J gene TRBJ2-7, with 7 positions matching TRBD1. The germline gives CDR1 SGDLS, CDR2 YYNGEE. V was clipped by 3 bases and J by 5 bases; unmatched bases: 11. This CDR3 has 15 amino acids.

The chain uses TRBV10-3 and TRBJ2-3; 7 nucleotides match TRBD1. The CDR3 loop spans 16 amino acids. The V segment lost 2 bases and the J segment 0 bases; nucleotides outside the gene matches: 5. Germline lookup yields CDR1 ENHRY and CDR2 SYGVKD. CDR3 nucleotides: TGTGCCATCAGTGAGGCGGACAGGACTAGCACAGATACGCAGTATTTT. This sequence encodes CAISEADRTSTDTQYF.

V usage is TRBV4-3 and J usage is TRBJ2-2; tentative D call: TRBD2 (5 bases). The germline V gene has CDR1 LGHNA and CDR2 YSLEER. CDR3 length: 15 residues. V was clipped by 5 bases and J by 1 base, with 11 bases between them. The CDR3 DNA is TGCGCCAGCAGCTTTGGACTCCAGAACACCGGGGAGCTGTTTTTT. It is translated as CASSFGLQNTGELFF.

The chain recombines TRBV5-1 with TRBJ1-4; no reliable D call. Germline CDR1 SGHRS, CDR2 YFSETQ. The V end was cut by 0 bases, the J end by 0 bases, with 15 bases between. The CDR3 extends over 18 amino acids. In nucleotides, the CDR3 is TGCGCCAGCAGCTTGGCCCAGGACGGTAGAGCAACTAATGAAAAACTGTTTTTT. Encoded protein: CASSLAQDGRATNEKLFF.

The rearrangement joins TRBV30 to TRBJ2-3; D not certain. V gave up 3 bases and J gave up 0 bases, with 13 bases separating them. Germline CDR1 reads GTSNPN; CDR2 reads SVGIG (reference sequence). The CDR3 spans 15 residues. The CDR3 reads CAWSKNGLSTDTQYF. The CDR3, as DNA: TGTGCCTGGAGCAAGAACGGGCTGAGCACAGATACGCAGTATTTT.

This chain joins TRBV30 and TRBJ2-5; 8 bases fit TRBD1. Germline V gives CDR1 GTSNPN, CDR2 SVGIG (reference sequence). V lost 0 bases and J lost 5; bases outside the gene matches: 2. CDR3 length: 13 amino acids. CDR3 bases: TGTGCCTGGAGTGTACGGGACAGGGAGACCCAGTACTTC. It codes for CAWSVRDRETQYF.

In nucleotides, the CDR3 is TGTGCCAGTAGCCCGACAGGGAGGGATACGCAGTATTTT. It codes for CASSPTGRDTQYF. The chain couples TRBV19 to TRBJ2-3, with TRBD1 as a possible D gene (7 bases). Per the germline V gene, CDR1 is LNHDA and CDR2 is SQIVND (reference sequence). Trimming removed 6 bases from V and 6 bases from J, with 13 bases in between. The CDR3 loop spans 13 amino acids.

The chain links TRBV30 to TRBJ1-3; 7 bases map to TRBD1. The CDR3 runs 18 residues. J was trimmed by 0 bases and V by 1 base; bases with no gene match: 12. Germline CDR1 and CDR2: GTSNPN and SVGIG (reference sequence). The CDR3 bases are TGTGCCTGGAGTGCTACCAGGGGGTTCCCCTCCTCTGGAAACACCATATATTTT. Amino acid sequence: CAWSATRGFPSSGNTIYF.

This chain connects TRBV18 to TRBJ1-5; the D gene is possibly TRBD1 (6 bases). CDR1 and CDR2 from the germline V gene are KGHSH and LQKENI. V lost 6 bases and J 3 bases, leaving 21 bases between the germline ends. This CDR3 region has 17 residues. CDR3 DNA sequence: TGTGCCAGCTCGCCGAGTACAGGGTCGGGAACCAATCAGCCCCAGCATTTT. Encoded protein: CASSPSTGSGTNQPQHF.

The chain is built from TRBV2 and TRBJ2-1; D is perhaps TRBD1 (6 bases). The germline V gene has CDR1 SNHLY and CDR2 FYNNEI. This CDR3 contains 16 residues. Trimming removed 2 bases from V and 4 bases from J, with 15 bases in between. The CDR3 sequence is CASSELGHGVYNEQFF. The CDR3 nucleotides read TGTGCCAGCAGTGAATTGGGACACGGAGTGTACAATGAGCAGTTCTTC.

The rearrangement joins TRBV4-3 to TRBJ2-2; 9 bases agree with TRBD1. CDR3 length equals 15 residues. Germline CDR1 LGHNA, CDR2 YSLEER. The ends lost 1 base at V and 6 bases at J; junction bases unmatched: 3. The CDR3 DNA reads TGCGCCAGCAGCCAAGGGACAGGGGCGGCCGGGGAGCTGTTTTTT. Encoded protein: CASSQGTGAAGELFF.

The chain has TRBV4-3 and TRBJ1-1; no firm D call. This CDR3 spans 15 amino acids. Germline values: CDR1 LGHNA, CDR2 YSLEER. V was pared by 0 bases and J by 1 base, with 9 bases between. CDR3 bases: TGCGCCAGCAGCCAAGATATAACGAAGAACACTGAAGCTTTCTTT. Translation: CASSQDITKNTEAFF.

The chain carries TRBV28 and TRBJ2-3; maybe TRBD2 (5 bases). This CDR3 has 16 residues. From germline, CDR1 is MDHEN and CDR2 SYDVKM. Trimming shortened V by 5 bases and J by 0 bases, and 15 bases separated the two germline ends. CDR3 amino acids: CASSPGLSSSTDTQYF. CDR3 bases: TGTGCCAGCAGTCCTGGACTGTCGTCCAGCACAGATACGCAGTATTTT.

V usage is TRBV5-1 and J usage is TRBJ2-7; 8 bases are shared with TRBD1. Trimming removed 4 bases from V and 3 bases from J; junction bases left unmatched: 9. The CDR3 length is 15 residues. Germline V gene sequence: CDR1 SGHRS, CDR2 YFSETQ. CDR3 sequence: CASSLDRGQHYEQYF. The CDR3 nucleotides are TGCGCCAGCAGCCTAGACAGGGGCCAGCACTACGAGCAGTACTTC.

The V and J genes are TRBV7-3 and TRBJ2-1; 7 bases match TRBD2. The V gene's germline CDR1 is SGHTA and CDR2 FQGTGA. Trimming removed 5 bases from V and 8 bases from J; junction bases left unmatched: 12. This CDR3 is built from 15 residues. CDR3 region: CASSPIGGEGDEQFF. CDR3 nucleotide sequence: TGTGCCAGCAGCCCCATTGGCGGGGAGGGCGATGAGCAGTTCTTC.

The chain recombines TRBV27 with TRBJ2-1; 7 bases are a match to TRBD2. This CDR3 is 16 amino acids long. Germline lookup yields CDR1 MNHEY and CDR2 SMNVEV (reference sequence). V shed 5 bases and J 3 bases; nucleotides not matched to a gene: 10. CDR3 amino acids: CASSALRGGGYNEQFF. The CDR3 DNA is TGTGCCAGCAGTGCCCTCCGGGGCGGGGGCTACAATGAGCAGTTCTTC.

The chain couples TRBV27 to TRBJ2-2, with D possibly matching TRBD2 (5 bases). Germline CDR1 is MNHEY and CDR2 is SMNVEV (reference sequence). This CDR3 has 17 amino acids. The ends were cut back, 4 bases at V and 1 base at J, with 16 bases in the middle. DNA of the CDR3: TGTGCCAGCAGTTCCCCCGGGGAAGCGGAGAACACCGGGGAGCTGTTTTTT. It specifies CASSSPGEAENTGELFF.

V usage is TRBV27 and J usage is TRBJ2-1, with D perhaps matching TRBD2 (6 bases). This CDR3 is built from 16 residues. Germline assignment: CDR1 MNHEY and CDR2 SMNVEV (reference sequence). Trimming left V 1 base short and J 0 bases short, with 10 bases between. In DNA form, the CDR3 reads TGTGCCAGCAGTTTATTGGCGGGACCCTCCTACAATGAGCAGTTCTTC. This encodes CASSLLAGPSYNEQFF.

This clone was seen a handful of times. The chain carries TRBV5-4 and TRBJ2-7; 7 bases map to TRBD1. This CDR3 has 15 residues. V was clipped by 3 bases and J by 4 bases; unmatched bases: 10. The germline gives CDR1 SGHNT, CDR2 YYREEE (reference sequence). CDR3 bases: TGTGCCAGCAGCTATACATCCGGGACAGCATACGAGCAGTACTTC. The encoded protein is CASSYTSGTAYEQYF.